This T cell receptor beta chain was sequenced during a study of blood T cell repertoires in COVID-19. In the study overall: Samples representing acute and convalescent COVID-19 were sourced from the United States, Italy and Spain. The analysed material was cDNA or gDNA that came from T cells, B-cell-depleted T cells, or PBMCs.

In the authors' workflow: Amplifying reference gene primers gave estimates of nucleated cell counts. Clones were read by immunoSEQ multiplex PCR, and TCRdb kept only the in-frame ones, dropping some. The V and J calls and clone size are taken from that table; D and trimming were inferred from the DNA. The sample has about 19,000 clones; approximately 86% are singletons. The sequenced sample consisted of peripheral blood. This sequence originates from a man aged 65-85 years with acute or convalescent COVID-19.

The CDR3 protein is CASSPDRTLPYEQYF. The CDR3 coding sequence is TGTGCCAGCAGTCCCGACAGAACACTGCCCTACGAGCAGTACTTC. V usage is TRBV28 and J usage is TRBJ2-7; possibly TRBD1 for D (5 bases). Germline CDR1 and CDR2: MDHEN and SYDVKM. V was clipped by 5 bases and J by 2 bases, with 16 bases between them. The CDR3 has 15 residues.